The 26 T cell receptor beta chains given below trace back to one sample, sequenced in a study of shared clonotypes between healthy human individuals. This table comes from immunoSEQ multiplex PCR, and its TCRdb copy is limited to in-frame clones, with some not included. The sample has about 2.1 million clones, under 95% seen once. Naive CD8 populations comprised CD45RO-negative cells positively selected for CCR7, excluding terminally differentiated effector memory CD45RA+ cells. Sample: naive CD8+ T cells from PBMCs. The receptors were gathered from a man aged 18 to 30 in good health. Some clones in this sample may be carry-over from other donors' samples.

This clone was counted between two and nine times. The chain uses TRBV19 and TRBJ1-2, with 7 bases fitting TRBD1. Germline V gene sequence: CDR1 LNHDA, CDR2 SQIVND (reference sequence). V was pared by 9 bases and J by 4 bases, with 5 bases of the junction left unmatched. The CDR3 is 12 residues long. In nucleotides, the CDR3 is TGTGCCAGCTACAGGGGTGGCTATGGCTACACCTTC. Translated: CASYRGGYGYTF.

The chain links TRBV30 to TRBJ1-2; a possible D gene is TRBD1 (6 bases). In germline, CDR1 is GTSNPN, CDR2 SVGIG (reference sequence). The germline V and J ends were trimmed by 4 bases and 4 bases, with 16 bases remaining between them. This CDR3 has 14 residues. The CDR3 DNA follows: TGTGCCTGGAAAGGTGTTGGGACAAGCTATGGCTACACCTTC. Protein: CAWKGVGTSYGYTF. Full variable domain (outside the CDR3, taken from reference TRBV30 and TRBJ1-2): SQTIHQWPATLVQPVGSPLSLECTVEGTSNPNLYWYRQAAGRGLQLLFYSVGIGQISSEVPQNLSASRPQDRQFILSSKKLLLSDSGFYLCAWKGVGTSYGYTFGSGTRLTVV.

This chain links TRBV7-2 with TRBJ2-5; TRBD1 is a possible D gene (5 bases). CDR1 is SGHTA and CDR2 is FQGNSA in the germline V gene. The CDR3 is 16 amino acids. The ends were cut back, 1 base at V and 0 bases at J, with 12 bases in the middle. In DNA, the CDR3 is TGTGCCAGCAGCTTAGTAGGGGTGGGGTACCAAGAGACCCAGTACTTC. Amino acid sequence: CASSLVGVGYQETQYF.

Here the CDR3 reads CASSQRGPSTEAFF. In nucleotides, the CDR3 is TGTGCCAGCAGCCAAAGGGGGCCCAGCACTGAAGCTTTCTTT. This chain uses TRBV4-2 with TRBJ1-1; 7 bases are shared with TRBD1. CDR1 LGHNA and CDR2 YNFKEQ come from the germline V gene. V shed 2 bases and J 4 bases; nucleotides not matched to a gene: 4. The CDR3 extends over 14 amino acids.

About this clone itself: Other DNA sequences from this sample encode an identical CDR3 as well. DNA for the CDR3: TGTGCCAGCAGTCCGGGACTAGCGGGAGGCGAGCAGTACTTC. Amino acid sequence: CASSPGLAGGEQYF. The chain links TRBV27 to TRBJ2-7; 15 bases are a match to TRBD2. The CDR3 is made up of 14 amino acids. CDR1 and CDR2 (germline): MNHEY, SMNVEV (reference sequence). The ends lost 5 bases at V and 6 bases at J; junction bases unmatched: 2.

The chain couples TRBV5-6 to TRBJ2-5; D gene ambiguous. Near its end, the DNA agrees better with TRBJ2-7, so the J call may be wrong. Germline CDR1 is SGHDT and CDR2 is YYEEEE. The CDR3 extends over 15 amino acids. CDR3 amino acids: CASSLGYSSSYEQYF. The CDR3 DNA reads as TGTGCCAGCAGTCTGGGATATTCGAGCTCCTACGAGCAGTACTTC.

The J gene is TRBJ1-4, the V gene TRBV5-4; possibly TRBD1 for D (6 bases). Germline V CDR1 and CDR2: SGHNT, YYREEE (reference sequence). The V gene lost 4 bases and the J gene lost 8 bases, with 15 bases spanning the gap. This CDR3 region has 14 residues. The DNA for the CDR3 is TGTGCCAGCAGCCCTGAAAATACAGGGGAAAAACTGTTTTTT. Its protein product is CASSPENTGEKLFF.

The chain combines TRBV11-3 with TRBJ2-2; TRBD1 aligns across 7 bases. V shed 1 base, J shed 2 bases, and the junction held 7 bases outside the gene matches. The CDR3 has 17 amino acids. Germline-derived CDR1 and CDR2 are SGHNT and YENEEA. This chain's CDR3 is CASSLGPGQYNTGELFF. In DNA, the CDR3 is TGTGCCAGCAGCTTAGGTCCGGGACAGTATAACACCGGGGAGCTGTTTTTT. Full variable domain (remainder filled in from reference TRBV11-3 and TRBJ2-2): EAGVVQSPRYKIIEKKQPVAFWCNPISGHNTLYWYLQNLGQGPELLIRYENEEAVDDSQLPKDRFSAERLKGVDSTLKIQPAELGDSAVYLCASSLGPGQYNTGELFFGEGSRLTVL.

This clone was found a few times. V usage is TRBV6-6 and J usage is TRBJ1-5, with D possibly being TRBD1 (6 bases). V was clipped by 4 bases and J by 2 bases, with 12 bases between them. Per the germline V gene, CDR1 is MNHNY and CDR2 is SVGAGI (reference sequence). The CDR3 has 15 amino acids. The CDR3 reads CASSSTGWGNQPQHF. Here the CDR3 DNA reads TGTGCCAGCAGTTCAACAGGGTGGGGCAATCAGCCCCAGCATTTT.

The chain recombines TRBV4-1 with TRBJ2-2, with a weak D call TRBD1 (6 bases). V was cut by 1 base and J by 5 bases, with 11 bases left in between. The CDR3 is 15 residues long. Germline CDR1 and CDR2: MGHRA and YSYEKL. The CDR3 sequence is CASSQGARGTGELFF. The CDR3 DNA sequence: TGCGCCAGCAGCCAAGGGGCCAGGGGAACCGGGGAGCTGTTTTTT.

This clone was found once. The genes are TRBV6-1 and TRBJ1-1; D is uncertain. Germline CDR1 MNHNS, CDR2 SASEGT. The CDR3 covers 11 residues. V lost 10 bases and J 1 base, leaving 7 bases between the germline ends. The CDR3 nucleotides read TGTGCCACCGCAGGGAACACTGAAGCTTTCTTT. Its translation is CATAGNTEAFF.

This rearrangement joins TRBV7-7 to TRBJ2-5; TRBD2 is a possible D gene (5 bases). The V end was cut by 2 bases, the J end by 5 bases, with 12 bases between. The CDR3 consists of 14 residues. Germline V gives CDR1 SSHAT, CDR2 FNYEAQ (reference sequence). This CDR3 is CASSLSAGGETQYF. The CDR3 DNA reads TGTGCCAGCAGCTTATCTGCGGGTGGGGAGACCCAGTACTTC.

This clone was detected once. This chain links TRBV29-1 with TRBJ2-1; perhaps D is TRBD1 or TRBD2 (5 bases each). This CDR3 spans 16 amino acids. The V and J ends lost 0 bases and 0 bases respectively, with 12 bases between them. CDR1 and CDR2 (germline): SQVTM, ANQGSEA. The CDR3 coding sequence is TGCAGCGTTGAAGATAAGGGACCGTACTCCTACAATGAGCAGTTCTTC. This sequence encodes CSVEDKGPYSYNEQFF.

This clone showed up just once. This rearrangement joins TRBV2 to TRBJ2-1, with 12 bases matching TRBD1. This CDR3 contains 15 residues. The J segment lost 6 bases and the V segment lost 6 bases, leaving 6 bases of the junction unmatched. The germline V gene encodes CDR1 SNHLY and CDR2 FYNNEI. CDR3 region: CASSQGQGAVNEQFF. Written as DNA, the CDR3 is TGTGCCAGCAGCCAGGGACAGGGGGCGGTCAATGAGCAGTTCTTC.

This chain joins TRBV6-6 and TRBJ2-7; D perhaps matches TRBD2 (6 bases). Per germline, CDR1 MNHNY and CDR2 SVGAGI (reference sequence). V lost 8 bases and J 2 bases, leaving 19 bases between the germline ends. CDR3 size: 15 residues. The CDR3 nucleotides read TGTGCCAGCGCTAACGGGGCTTGGGGGGCCTACGAGCAGTACTTC. Its protein product is CASANGAWGAYEQYF.

This chain's CDR3 is CASSLGPAVEQYF. CDR3 DNA: TGTGCCAGCAGCCTGGGACCGGCGGTCGAGCAGTACTTC. The J gene is TRBJ2-7, the V gene TRBV4-2; possibly TRBD1 or TRBD2 for D (5 bases each). In germline, CDR1 is LGHNA, CDR2 YNFKEQ. Deletions cut 4 bases from V and 6 bases from J, with 13 bases between. The CDR3 spans 13 residues.

V and J are TRBV13 and TRBJ2-7, with 7 positions matching TRBD2. V was clipped by 5 bases and J by 2 bases; unmatched bases: 6. The CDR3 covers 14 residues. CDR1 and CDR2 (germline): PRHDT, FYEKMQ (reference sequence). The CDR3 region has the DNA TGTGCCAGCAGCAATCAAGGGAGGGCCTACGAGCAGTACTTC. Translated, it gives CASSNQGRAYEQYF. The complete variable domain, with remaining parts taken from reference TRBV13 and TRBJ2-7, reads AAGVIQSPRHLIKEKRETATLKCYPIPRHDTVYWYQQGPGQDPQFLISFYEKMQSDKGSIPDRFSAQQFSDYHSELNMSSLELGDSALYFCASSNQGRAYEQYFGPGTRLTVT.

The chain joins TRBV4-3 to TRBJ1-1; a weak D match, TRBD1 (5 bases). The germline V and J ends were trimmed by 0 bases and 3 bases, with 14 bases remaining between them. CDR1 LGHNA and CDR2 YSLEER come from the germline V gene. The CDR3 is made up of 16 amino acids. CDR3 coding DNA: TGCGCCAGCAGCCAAGAGTTTTCGGGGCTGGACACTGAAGCTTTCTTT. It encodes CASSQEFSGLDTEAFF.

V is TRBV5-5 and J is TRBJ2-7; D is perhaps TRBD1 or TRBD2 (6 bases each). Germline lookup yields CDR1 SGHKS and CDR2 YYEKEE (reference sequence). This CDR3 is 14 amino acids long. Trimming left V 4 bases short and J 5 bases short, with 16 bases between. CDR3 coding DNA: TGTGCCAGCAGCCCTTACGGGGGCGCGGACGAGCAGTACTTC. Encoded protein: CASSPYGGADEQYF.

This clone was detected only once. A read error may produce the germline difference seen at one junction end. The chain uses TRBV11-1 and TRBJ2-1; D is possibly TRBD2 (5 bases). The CDR3 loop spans 16 amino acids. CDR1 SGHAT and CDR2 FQDESV come from the germline V gene (reference sequence). CDR3 in DNA: TGTGCCAGCGGCTTAACAAGACGGGACTCCTACAATGAGCAGTTCTTC. Protein: CASGLTRRDSYNEQFF. Together with reference TRBV11-1 and TRBJ2-1, the CDR3 gives the full variable domain: EAEVAQSPRYKITEKSQAVAFWCDPISGHATLYWYRQILGQGPELLVQFQDESVVDDSQLPKDRFSAERLKGVDSTLKIQPAELGDSAMYLCASGLTRRDSYNEQFFGPGTRLTVL.

The chain couples TRBV4-3 to TRBJ1-2; 9 nucleotides match TRBD1. The CDR3 has 17 residues. In germline, CDR1 is LGHNA, CDR2 YSLEER. Trimming took 0 bases from V and 4 from J; bases not matched to a gene: 9. The CDR3 loop is CASSQDSRTGDGYGYTF. CDR3 coding DNA: TGCGCCAGCAGCCAAGATAGTAGGACAGGGGATGGCTATGGCTACACCTTC.

The chain couples TRBV9 to TRBJ2-2; TRBD2 agrees at 8 bases. The J segment lost 1 base and the V segment lost 3 bases, leaving 11 bases of the junction unmatched. The CDR3 extends over 18 amino acids. Germline V gene lookup returns CDR1 SGDLS and CDR2 YYNGEE. In DNA, the CDR3 is TGTGCCAGCAGCGCCCGGGGCGGGAGGAACCTGAACACCGGGGAGCTGTTTTTT. It encodes CASSARGGRNLNTGELFF.

The rearrangement links TRBV19 to TRBJ1-3; D might be TRBD1 (6 bases). The V gene's germline CDR1 is LNHDA and CDR2 SQIVND (reference sequence). The CDR3 contains 15 residues. Trimming removed 2 bases at V and 3 bases at J, with 11 bases between. CDR3 in amino acids: CASSISVDSGNTIYF. CDR3 nucleotide sequence: TGTGCCAGTAGTATATCAGTGGACAGTGGAAACACCATATATTTT.

The chain has TRBV19 and TRBJ2-1; D is unclear. From germline, CDR1 is LNHDA and CDR2 SQIVND (reference sequence). Between the trimmed V and J ends, which lost 4 bases and 5 bases, there was a span of 3 bases. The CDR3 extends over 11 amino acids. CDR3 nucleotides: TGTGCCAGTAGTAGGGACAATGAGCAGTTCTTC. Its translation is CASSRDNEQFF.

This rearrangement joins TRBV10-3 to TRBJ1-5; 7 positions match TRBD1. Germline V lookup: CDR1 ENHRY, CDR2 SYGVKD. V was pared by 10 bases and J by 3 bases, with 6 bases of the junction left unmatched. The CDR3 is made up of 13 amino acids. The CDR3 here is CASRDSNNQPQHF. CDR3 DNA: TGTGCCAGTCGGGACAGCAACAATCAGCCCCAGCATTTT.

CDR3 protein: CASQGLAEPALTGELFF. The CDR3 region has the DNA TGTGCCTCCCAGGGACTAGCGGAGCCGGCGCTCACCGGGGAGCTGTTTTTT. This chain connects TRBV28 to TRBJ2-2; TRBD2 agrees at 11 bases. Germline CDR1 and CDR2: MDHEN and SYDVKM. Trimming at V came to 11 bases and at J to 4 bases, leaving 15 bases not matched to a gene. The CDR3 sequence is 17 residues long.